These 14 T cell receptor beta chains were all obtained from the same sample, sequenced in a study of shared clonotypes between healthy human individuals. Data came from immunoSEQ multiplex PCR; TCRdb stores just in-frame clones and leaves some out. The table records 1.6 million or so clones, 98% of them present only once. Sequencing input: naive CD4+ T cells sorted from blood. Subset given: CD45RA+ positively selected. The origin of the receptors is a man aged 25-45 years in good health.

This clone was seen a few times. The chain employs TRBV28 and TRBJ1-2; D may be TRBD1 (6 bases). Germline V gene lookup returns CDR1 MDHEN and CDR2 SYDVKM. The CDR3 is made up of 16 amino acids. Trimming cost V 10 bases and J 0 bases, with 21 bases left between them. The CDR3 DNA sequence: TGTGCCACTAAAGGACTCCAGGGGACCACTAACTATGGCTACACCTTC. Residues: CATKGLQGTTNYGYTF.

CDR3 bases: TGTGCCAGCAGTGAGGTCCGCTCCTACGAGCAGTACTTC. This codes for CASSEVRSYEQYF. J is TRBJ2-7 and V is TRBV27; D not certain. V was trimmed by 5 bases and J by 0 bases, leaving 8 bases between them. This CDR3 spans 13 amino acids. Germline-derived CDR1 and CDR2 are MNHEY and SMNVEV (reference sequence).

The chain uses TRBV4-1 and TRBJ1-1; the D is unclear. Per germline, CDR1 MGHRA and CDR2 YSYEKL. This CDR3 comprises 17 residues. Trimming removed 0 bases from V and 5 bases from J, with 19 bases in between. The CDR3 spells CASSQEGFVGPVTEAFF. Written as DNA, the CDR3 is TGCGCCAGCAGCCAAGAAGGTTTCGTCGGCCCCGTGACTGAAGCTTTCTTT.

The chain recombines TRBV19 with TRBJ2-7; 9 bases are a match to TRBD2. Germline V gene sequence: CDR1 LNHDA, CDR2 SQIVND (reference sequence). The V and J ends lost 2 bases and 5 bases, in that order; junction bases with no gene match: 10. The CDR3 totals 16 residues. CDR3 region: CASSIHYPGTSNEQYF. The CDR3 bases are TGTGCCAGTAGTATACACTACCCCGGGACTAGCAACGAGCAGTACTTC.

The chain combines TRBV11-3 with TRBJ2-2; 12 bases are shared with TRBD1. Germline-derived CDR1 and CDR2 are SGHNT and YENEEA. V shed 5 bases and J 2 bases; nucleotides not matched to a gene: 3. This CDR3 has 16 amino acids. CDR3 coding DNA: TGTGCCAGCAGCGCGGGACAGGGGGCTAACACCGGGGAGCTGTTTTTT. It encodes CASSAGQGANTGELFF.

The chain has TRBV19 and TRBJ1-5; D perhaps matches TRBD1 (6 bases). CDR1 LNHDA and CDR2 SQIVND come from the germline V gene (reference sequence). Trimming took 6 bases from V and 3 from J, leaving 21 bases between them. The CDR3 spans 17 residues. CDR3 sequence (DNA): TGTGCCAGTAGCCTCCGAAGTCGGGGGGGCCCCAATCAGCCCCAGCATTTT. It encodes CASSLRSRGGPNQPQHF.

V and J are TRBV7-9 and TRBJ2-5; 12 positions match TRBD2. The length of the CDR3 is 16 residues. Germline assignment: CDR1 SEHNR and CDR2 FQNEAQ (reference sequence). The V and J ends lost 5 bases and 1 base, in that order; junction bases with no gene match: 5. Written as DNA, the CDR3 is TGTGCCAGCAGCCGAAGGACTAGCGGGATCCAAGAGACCCAGTACTTC. Protein: CASSRRTSGIQETQYF. The full variable domain, in which reference TRBV7-9 and TRBJ2-5 provide the parts outside the CDR3, is DTGVSQNPRHKITKRGQNVTFRCDPISEHNRLYWYRQTLGQGPEFLTYFQNEAQLEKSRLLSDRFSAERPKGSFSTLEIQRTEQGDSAMYLCASSRRTSGIQETQYFGPGTRLLVL.

The rearrangement uses TRBV19 and TRBJ1-2; D gene unclear. Germline values: CDR1 LNHDA, CDR2 SQIVND (reference sequence). Trimming left V 5 bases short and J 0 bases short, with 7 bases between. The CDR3 contains 13 residues. CDR3 DNA: TGTGCCAGTAGTGCCGACCCTAACTATGGCTACACCTTC. This gives the protein CASSADPNYGYTF.

V gene TRBV15 combines with J gene TRBJ1-2, with D perhaps matching TRBD1 (5 bases). Germline V gene sequence: CDR1 LNHNV, CDR2 YYDKDF (reference sequence). There are 17 residues in the CDR3. V lost 0 bases and J lost 1, with 15 bases in between. CDR3 region: CATSRDRGSRYNYGYTF. The CDR3 DNA follows: TGTGCCACCAGCAGAGATAGGGGCAGCAGGTATAACTATGGCTACACCTTC.

Here the CDR3 reads CASSLSQPGQETQYF. The CDR3 coding sequence is TGCGCCAGCAGCCTTTCTCAACCGGGCCAAGAGACCCAGTACTTC. The chain links TRBV5-1 to TRBJ2-5; D is uncertain. The V end was cut by 4 bases, the J end by 1 base, with 14 bases between. Germline V CDR1 and CDR2: SGHRS, YFSETQ. This CDR3 comprises 15 residues.

Regarding this clone: The sample holds other DNA sequences that translate to the same CDR3. The gene calls are TRBV5-1 and TRBJ2-1; a weak D match, TRBD1 (5 bases). Germline CDR1 reads SGHRS; CDR2 reads YFSETQ. This CDR3 spans 14 amino acids. Trimming removed 4 bases at V and 1 base at J, with 9 bases between. The CDR3 bases are TGCGCCAGCAGCCCCGACAGTTCCTACAATGAGCAGTTCTTC. It specifies CASSPDSSYNEQFF.

V gene TRBV29-1 combines with J gene TRBJ1-5; D gene ambiguous. V dropped 4 bases and J dropped 0 bases, with 7 bases sitting between them. The CDR3 contains 13 residues. Germline lookup yields CDR1 SQVTM and CDR2 ANQGSEA. CDR3 amino acids: CSVAAGSNQPQHF. The CDR3 DNA reads TGCAGCGTTGCGGCAGGTAGCAATCAGCCCCAGCATTTT.

This chain uses TRBV5-1 with TRBJ1-1, with no clear D. In germline, CDR1 is SGHRS, CDR2 YFSETQ. This CDR3 spans 13 amino acids. The V and J ends lost 4 bases and 4 bases respectively, with 11 bases between them. The CDR3 DNA sequence: TGCGCCAGCAGCCTAGGCCAGCCCACTGAAGCTTTCTTT. Its protein product is CASSLGQPTEAFF.

V usage is TRBV4-3 and J usage is TRBJ2-5, with D maybe TRBD2 (6 bases). CDR1 and CDR2 (germline): LGHNA, YSLEER. The CDR3 loop spans 16 amino acids. Trimming left V 4 bases short and J 4 bases short, with 19 bases between. In DNA form, the CDR3 reads TGCGCCAGCAGCCCCGACGGGAGACTAGATGCAGAGACCCAGTACTTC. It specifies CASSPDGRLDAETQYF.